This paragraph reports one T cell receptor beta chain. Its recognized antigen is unknown. No quality values exist for individual bases; no much larger clone is one base distant. Receptors were amplified or captured by PCR. TCR sequencing of DNA from cultured CD4+ T cells used the Oncomine TCR Beta short-read assay at the Johns Hopkins FTIC core. The QIAamp micro DNA kit was used to extract genomic DNA from the cultured CD4+ T cells. Oncomine TCR Beta libraries made from cultured CD4+ T cells were pooled using unique dual indexes and sequenced on an Illumina iSeq 100. The authors processed their data as follows. Non-productive sequences were removed, and CDR3s not starting with C, not ending with F or W, or shorter than 7 amino acids were discarded. Antigen-specific clonotypes were identified with the MANAFEST web application by comparing peptide-stimulated wells with reference and other culture wells. To be called positive, a clone needed an FDR below 0.05, an odds ratio above 5, and a productive frequency above 0.1% in at least two of three replicate wells. Cross-reactive clonotypes were defined as significantly expanded in both SARS-CoV-2 spike wells and at least one common cold coronavirus spike condition. CDR3 homology was assessed with Levenshtein distances (stringdist) and unrooted phylogenetic trees (ape) in R version 3.6.1. Starting from the raw public reads, TCRdb applied fastp trimming at Q25, assembled clones with MiXCR and retained in-frame beta chains. Each record represents a unique CDR3 protein, reported with the most common genes and DNA among its rows. V and J calls and clone size were set by TCRdb, not the authors. The sample includes some 16,000 distinct CDR3 sequences, with about 53% observed a single time. The ten largest clones add up to 10% of the sample.

The treatment or condition label on this specimen signifies: roughly ten-day PBMC culture with coronavirus spike peptide pools or control peptides (ViraFEST assay). The ViraFEST assay, used in the study, expanded antigen-specific T cells with peptide pools and then identified the expanded clonotypes through TCR sequencing. The convalescent patients' positive SARS-CoV-2 PCR tests fell between March and December 2020, which was before the Alpha, Beta and Delta variants emerged in the United States. Each well held approximately 2 million PBMCs cultured in IMDM containing around 5.1% human AB serum and approximately 9.8 IU/ml IL-2, with around 9.7 ug/ml peptide pools added. Half of the culture medium was replaced with fresh IL-2-containing medium on days 3 and 7. CD4+ T cells were isolated after around 9 days of culture through negative selection using the EasySep CD4+ T cell isolation kit. Ficoll-Paque Plus gradient centrifugation was used to isolate PBMCs from whole blood, and the isolated PBMCs were then either used fresh or cryopreserved at -140C. In general, triplicate wells were set up for every culture condition.

The data belong to a study of vaccination and CD4 T cells after COVID-19 (dated by TCRdb to about 2022). For the study in its entirety: Convalescent patients had a positive SARS-CoV-2 result on nasal swab PCR, and of these patients, nine had mild disease and one had severe disease. In 10 COVID-19 convalescent patients and 4 infection-naive healthy vaccine recipients, researchers compared the spike-specific CD4+ TCR repertoire from before mRNA vaccination with the repertoire from after. Post-COVID blood samples were collected from convalescent patients a median of roughly 100 days after diagnosis, with a range of roughly 30 to 170 days. The cultures were stimulated with overlapping spike peptide pools from SARS-CoV-2 and from the common cold coronaviruses HCoV-NL63, HCoV-OC43 and HCoV-229E. Control cultures received a CEFX viral epitope pool as the positive control, an HIV-1 Nef peptide pool as the negative control, or no peptide. In the convalescent cohort there were six males and four females, among whom were two Hispanic individuals, seven Caucasians, two Asians and one multiracial person. Participants got two doses of the Pfizer-BioNTech BNT162b2 vaccine (n=8) or two doses of the Moderna mRNA-1273 vaccine (n=2). Post-vaccine blood samples were obtained a median of around 67 days after the second vaccine dose, with a range of about 12 to 241 days.

What the study reported, not specific to this receptor: In convalescent patients, a median around 85% of post-vaccine SARS-CoV-2-reactive clones were detected only after vaccination, and vaccine-specific priming was suggested by this finding. The number of convalescent patients in the study was relatively small, and the study did not examine early timepoints following natural infection. The median number of SARS-CoV-2-reactive clonotypes rose from 20 to 25 after infection to 30 to 45 after vaccination, but the change was not significant. Of the vaccine-specific clones in convalescent patients, 304 of 307, or nearly all, reacted only to SARS-CoV-2 spike and did not cross-react with common cold coronaviruses.

CDR1 and CDR2 are read off the germline V gene as MNHNS and SASEGT. From its cysteine to its phenylalanine, the CDR3 spans 17 amino acids. Of all the DNA, just the CDR3 is kept, 51 bases in frame from base 1. Ends trimmed: V by 5 bases, J by 2 bases; bases unmatched to a gene: 8. The source material was CD4+ T cells from blood, cultured in vitro. The origin of this receptor is a human donor who had recovered from COVID-19. This chain is built from TRBV6-1 and TRBJ2-3, with 12 bases matching TRBD2. The CDR3 in this case is CASSQTGLAGSTDTQYF. The DNA sequence is TGTGCCAGCAGTCAAACTGGACTAGCGGGATCCACAGATACGCAGTATTTT.